Presented here are 2 T cell receptor beta chains from one specimen sequenced in a study of blood T cell repertoires in COVID-19. Sequenced by immunoSEQ multiplex PCR; TCRdb stores in-frame clones only, minus some. The sample shows some 78,000 clones, roughly 89% of them seen only once. The sequenced material came from peripheral blood. The origin of the receptors is a woman at least 80 years old with active or convalescent COVID-19.

The chain joins TRBV6-5 to TRBJ2-7; TRBD2 agrees at 15 bases. V was pared by 4 bases and J by 3 bases, with 4 bases of the junction left unmatched. This CDR3 region has 16 residues. Germline CDR1 reads MNHEY; CDR2 reads SVGAGI. CDR3 DNA: TGTGCCAGCAGTTCAGGGACTAGCGGGAGGCGCTACGAGCAGTACTTC. Protein sequence: CASSSGTSGRRYEQYF.

The CDR3 region is CASSFRRGGSYNEQFF. The CDR3 DNA reads as TGTGCCAGCAGCTTTAGGAGGGGGGGCTCCTACAATGAGCAGTTCTTC. The chain has TRBV5-4 and TRBJ2-1; maybe TRBD2 (7 bases). V shed 2 bases and J shed 0 bases, with 12 bases lying between them. The CDR3 contains 16 residues. In germline, CDR1 is SGHNT, CDR2 YYREEE (reference sequence).